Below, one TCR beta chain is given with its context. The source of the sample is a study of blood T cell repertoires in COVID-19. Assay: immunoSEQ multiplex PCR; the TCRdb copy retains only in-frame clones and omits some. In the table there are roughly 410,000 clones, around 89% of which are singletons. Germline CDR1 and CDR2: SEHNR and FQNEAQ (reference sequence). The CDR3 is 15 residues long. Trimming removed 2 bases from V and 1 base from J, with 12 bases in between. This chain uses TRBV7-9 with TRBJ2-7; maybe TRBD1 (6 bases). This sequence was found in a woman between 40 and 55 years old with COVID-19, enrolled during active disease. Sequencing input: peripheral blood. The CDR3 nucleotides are TGTGCCAGCAGCTTATGGGCAGGGGCTTCCTACGAGCAGTACTTC. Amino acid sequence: CASSLWAGASYEQYF.